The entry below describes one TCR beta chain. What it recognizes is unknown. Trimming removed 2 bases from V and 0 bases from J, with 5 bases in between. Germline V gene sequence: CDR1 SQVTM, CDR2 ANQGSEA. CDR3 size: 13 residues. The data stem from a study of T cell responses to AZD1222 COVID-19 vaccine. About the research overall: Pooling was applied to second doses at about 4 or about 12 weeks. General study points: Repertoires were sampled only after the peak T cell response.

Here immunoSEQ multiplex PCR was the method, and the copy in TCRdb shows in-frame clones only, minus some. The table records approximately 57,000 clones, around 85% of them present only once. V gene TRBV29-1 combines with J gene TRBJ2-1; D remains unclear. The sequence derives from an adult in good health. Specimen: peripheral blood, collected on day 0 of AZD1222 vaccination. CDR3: CSVERYSYNEQFF. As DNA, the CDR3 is TGCAGCGTTGAACGCTACTCCTACAATGAGCAGTTCTTC.